Listed below are T cell receptor beta chains from one sample, sequenced in a study of blood T cell repertoires in COVID-19. Using immunoSEQ multiplex PCR, the repertoire was profiled, and TCRdb retains in-frame clones only, with some absent. This table holds some 350,000 clones, roughly 90% found once. The material sequenced was peripheral blood. The receptors originated from a woman under 40 with COVID-19, enrolled during active disease. Both conserved end residues are part of each CDR3.

TRBJ2-1 | TRBV25-1 | CASKGGWSYNEQFF
TRBJ2-3 | TRBV2 | CATHPTSGSTDTQYF
TRBJ1-1 | TRBV7-2 | CASSPRELSSTEAFF
TRBJ2-1 | TRBV15 | CATSIPYGRPYNEQFF
TRBJ2-3 | TRBV27 | CASSSLGVAGVSADTQYF
TRBJ1-3 | TRBV14 | CASSHGQFFSGNTIYF
TRBJ2-1 | TRBV4-1 | CASSQWGTSGGFPSSYNEQFF
TRBJ2-1 | TRBV5-1 | CASSYDEDSYNEQFF
TRBJ2-2 | TRBV5-1 | CASEDRVNTGELFF
TRBJ2-6 | TRBV28 | CASSPRRTGRTELSSGANVLTF
TRBJ1-5 | TRBV18 | CASSPVGGSNQPQHF
TRBJ1-4 | TRBV5-1 | CASSPWGTTNEKLFF
TRBJ2-1 | TRBV30 | CAWSGTGGTNNEQFF
TRBJ2-5 | TRBV10-1 | CASSDAGSQETQYF
TRBJ2-1 | TRBV7-2 | CASSPRTSGKGNEQFF
TRBJ1-3 | TRBV28 | CASSAVKSAPVGNTIYF